The TCR beta chain under discussion was sequenced for a study of blood T cell repertoires in COVID-19. Overall study: The United States, Italy and Spain provided the acute and convalescent COVID-19 samples. PBMCs, B-cell-depleted T cells, or T cells provided the cDNA or gDNA that made up the material.

The germline V gene has CDR1 SEHNR and CDR2 FQNEAQ (reference sequence). Trimming pared 1 base from V and 9 bases from J, leaving 13 bases between. The CDR3 totals 14 residues. As originally analysed: Amplification of reference gene primers was used by the study to estimate nucleated cell counts. Libraries were prepared by immunoSEQ multiplex PCR; TCRdb keeps only in-frame clonotypes and omits some of them. V and J calls and clone size are as listed in that table; D and trimming were resolved from the DNA. The table lists some 43,000 clones, around 87% of them singletons. The TCR originated in a human donor in a cohort sampled during active COVID-19. This chain joins TRBV7-9 and TRBJ2-1; maybe TRBD2 (6 bases). Sequencing was carried out using peripheral blood. In DNA form, the CDR3 reads TGTGCCAGCAGCTTAGTTGTTAGCGGAACTGAGCAGTTCTTC. Encoded protein: CASSLVVSGTEQFF.